One sample yielded the 11 T cell receptor beta chains listed below, sequenced in a study of OX40 agonist ivuxolimab in advanced cancers. Library method: the immunoSEQ multiplex PCR assay. In TCRdb, the immuneACCESS table is reduced to in-frame sequences with V and J assigned. These tables do not hold every clone; where another copy was compared, an unresolved V gene accounts for under half, and the others remain unexplained. The sample data list tens of thousands of clones, and 70% to 90% of these were observed just once. The ten largest clones represent 5% to 5.5% of the sample. The sequencing here drew on CD4+ or CD8+ T cells sorted from blood, taken in a trial of the OX40 agonist ivuxolimab. All receptors derive from an adult with an advanced solid tumor such as melanoma, head and neck, liver or kidney cancer.

The chain joins TRBV6-6 to TRBJ2-7; TRBD2 might be the D (6 bases). Germline V CDR1 and CDR2: MNHNY, SVGAGI (reference sequence). V was cut by 7 bases and J by 1 base, with 17 bases left in between. The CDR3 has 15 residues. The CDR3 sequence is CASNQPGVGSYEQYF. The CDR3 coding sequence is TGTGCCAGCAACCAGCCGGGGGTCGGATCCTACGAGCAGTACTTC.

The V gene is TRBV5-1, the J gene TRBJ1-3; D uncertain. V shed 4 bases and J shed 4 bases, with 9 bases lying between them. The CDR3 runs 13 residues. Germline V gene data show CDR1 as SGHRS and CDR2 as YFSETQ. The CDR3 loop reads CASSASMGNTIYF. CDR3 nucleotide sequence: TGCGCCAGCAGCGCCTCAATGGGAAACACCATATATTTT.

This sequence joins TRBV7-6 and TRBJ2-1, with 8 bases identical to TRBD2. Losses at the gene ends were 3 bases for V and 7 bases for J; bases not matched to a gene: 5. The CDR3 is made up of 14 amino acids. Germline lookup yields CDR1 SGHVS and CDR2 FNYEAQ. The CDR3 DNA reads as TGTGCCAGCAGCTTGGTAGCGGGAAATAATGAGCAGTTCTTC. Its protein product is CASSLVAGNNEQFF.

The chain employs TRBV9 and TRBJ2-5, with a possible D match to TRBD1 (5 bases). The V gene lost 0 bases and the J gene lost 5 bases, with 11 bases spanning the gap. There are 14 residues in the CDR3. The germline V gene encodes CDR1 SGDLS and CDR2 YYNGEE. DNA of the CDR3: TGTGCCAGCAGCGTAGGTCCCTCAGGGGAGACCCAGTACTTC. Translating it yields CASSVGPSGETQYF.

V gene TRBV5-3 combines with J gene TRBJ2-2; 13 nucleotides match TRBD2. TRBV5-3 is an ORF; its function is uncertain. CDR3 length: 17 amino acids. Losses at the gene ends were 4 bases for V and 1 base for J; bases not matched to a gene: 4. The CDR3 sequence is CARSTRTSGRNTGELFF. DNA for the CDR3: TGTGCCAGAAGCACTAGGACTAGCGGGAGGAACACCGGGGAGCTGTTTTTT.

This clone was seen once. This chain connects TRBV2 to TRBJ1-6; unclear D gene. The CDR3 has 13 amino acids. Germline CDR1 reads SNHLY; CDR2 reads FYNNEI. V lost 8 bases to trimming and J lost 5 bases, with 10 bases between them. CDR3 sequence: CASARTDNSPLHF. Written as DNA, the CDR3 is TGTGCCAGCGCCCGGACTGATAATTCACCCCTCCACTTT.

This sequence joins TRBV5-5 and TRBJ2-3; 11 nucleotides match TRBD2. The CDR3 loop spans 13 amino acids. Germline assignment: CDR1 SGHKS and CDR2 YYEKEE (reference sequence). The J segment lost 8 bases and the V segment lost 5 bases, leaving 4 bases of the junction unmatched. DNA of the CDR3: TGTGCCAGCAGACCCGGGACTAGCGGTACGCAGTATTTT. Translated, it gives CASRPGTSGTQYF. The entire variable domain, with the rest obtained from reference TRBV5-5 and TRBJ2-3, is as follows: DAGVTQSPTHLIKTRGQQVTLRCSPISGHKSVSWYQQVLGQGPQFIFQYYEKEERGRGNFPDRFSARQFPNYSSELNVNALLLGDSALYLCASRPGTSGTQYFGPGTRLTVL.

The genes are TRBV13 and TRBJ2-5; 8 bases fit TRBD2. Germline V gene data show CDR1 as PRHDT and CDR2 as FYEKMQ (reference sequence). The CDR3 consists of 15 residues. Losses at the gene ends were 4 bases for V and 1 base for J; bases not matched to a gene: 5. The CDR3 reads CASSSRGGRQETQYF. The CDR3, as DNA: TGTGCCAGCAGCTCCCGGGGGGGACGCCAAGAGACCCAGTACTTC.

This chain uses TRBV2 with TRBJ2-1; 10 nucleotides line up with TRBD2. The CDR3 loop spans 15 amino acids. Germline V gene lookup returns CDR1 SNHLY and CDR2 FYNNEI. The V gene end was trimmed by 3 bases and the J gene end by 7 bases; junction bases not matched to a gene: 6. This chain's CDR3 is CASSELAGEGNEQFF. The CDR3 nucleotides read TGTGCCAGCAGTGAGCTAGCGGGAGAGGGAAATGAGCAGTTCTTC.

This chain joins TRBV22-1 and TRBJ2-7; the table names TRBD2, a call not compared with the DNA. TRBV22-1 is labeled a pseudogene. The CDR3 is 18 amino acids. CDR3 in amino acids: CPGSALRSRDFFSYEQYF. The CDR3 bases are TGTCCTGGGAGCGCACTCAGGAGCCGGGACTTTTTCTCCTACGAGCAGTACTTC.

The rearrangement links TRBV2 to TRBJ1-5; D remains unclear. The CDR3 consists of 13 residues. Germline V gene data show CDR1 as SNHLY and CDR2 as FYNNEI. V dropped 2 bases and J dropped 4 bases, with 6 bases sitting between them. CDR3 coding DNA: TGTGCCAGCAGTGAACAGATGAATCAGCCCCAGCATTTT. It specifies CASSEQMNQPQHF. The variable domain in full, with the rest retrieved from reference TRBV2 and TRBJ1-5, is EPEVTQTPSHQVTQMGQEVILRCVPISNHLYFYWYRQILGQKVEFLVSFYNNEISEKSEIFDDQFSVERPDGSNFTLKIRSTKLEDSAMYFCASSEQMNQPQHFGDGTRLSIL.